The rows below give T cell receptor beta chains drawn from one sample of a study of T cell changes during pregnancy in multiple sclerosis. Produced via immunoSEQ multiplex PCR; TCRdb's table is partial and in-frame only. Of around 50,000 clones detected, 92% appear once; the ten largest clones hold roughly 0.61%. The sample consisted of CD4+ T cells from peripheral blood mononuclear cells, taken after pregnancy. The receptors derive from a female donor in good health, enrolled as a control in a pregnancy study. CDR3s include the opening cysteine and the closing phenylalanine or tryptophan. A D gene is named only where the DNA matches it firmly. A row's size may be missing; if present it is once, few, many or a size class.

clone size: -
D gene: -
V gene: TRBV2
J gene: TRBJ2-5
CDR3 protein: CASSVQETQYF
CDR3 DNA: TGTGCCAGCAGTGTACAAGAGACCCAGTACTTC

clone size: -
D gene: TRBD2
V gene: TRBV11-3
J gene: TRBJ2-7
CDR3 protein: CASSLDLASGSYEQYF
CDR3 DNA: TGTGCCAGCAGCTTAGATCTGGCTAGCGGGAGTTACGAGCAGTACTTC

clone size: -
D gene: -
V gene: TRBV14
J gene: TRBJ2-3
CDR3 protein: CASSQDWVRGWGSTDTQYF
CDR3 DNA: TGTGCCAGCAGCCAAGATTGGGTCCGCGGGTGGGGTTCGACAGATACGCAGTATTTT

clone size: few
D gene: TRBD1
V gene: TRBV7-2
J gene: TRBJ2-7
CDR3 protein: CASSSGTGGYEQYF
CDR3 DNA: TGTGCCAGCAGCTCAGGGACAGGGGGCTACGAGCAGTACTTC

clone size: once
D gene: TRBD2
V gene: TRBV5-1
J gene: TRBJ2-3
CDR3 protein: CASSSTGGGTDTQYF
CDR3 DNA: TGCGCCAGCAGCTCGACGGGAGGTGGCACAGATACGCAGTATTTT

clone size: -
D gene: TRBD2
V gene: TRBV28
J gene: TRBJ2-1
CDR3 protein: CASSFPQTLLGTSVHEQFF
CDR3 DNA: TGTGCCAGCAGTTTCCCCCAGACCTTGTTGGGGACTAGCGTCCATGAGCAGTTCTTC

clone size: -
D gene: TRBD1
V gene: TRBV14
J gene: TRBJ1-5
CDR3 protein: CASSRKDREQSNQPQHF
CDR3 DNA: TGTGCCAGCAGCCGGAAGGACAGGGAGCAGAGCAATCAGCCCCAGCATTTT

clone size: -
D gene: TRBD2
V gene: TRBV11-3
J gene: TRBJ2-7
CDR3 protein: CASSLVGSGDAYEQYF
CDR3 DNA: TGTGCCAGCAGCTTAGTCGGTAGCGGGGATGCCTACGAGCAGTACTTC

clone size: -
D gene: -
V gene: TRBV7-5
J gene: TRBJ2-1
CDR3 protein: CARSSLVGLAGPYNEQFF
CDR3 DNA: TGTGCCAGAAGCTCCTTGGTGGGACTAGCGGGACCCTACAATGAGCAGTTCTTC

clone size: -
D gene: TRBD1
V gene: TRBV7-9
J gene: TRBJ1-2
CDR3 protein: CASSPTGGYGYTF
CDR3 DNA: TGTGCCAGCAGCCCAACAGGGGGCTATGGCTACACCTTC

clone size: -
D gene: -
V gene: TRBV19
J gene: TRBJ2-2
CDR3 protein: CASRQDRSTTGELFF
CDR3 DNA: TGTGCCAGTAGACAAGACAGGTCTACCACCGGGGAGCTGTTTTTT

clone size: -
D gene: TRBD2
V gene: TRBV7-8
J gene: TRBJ2-2
CDR3 protein: CASSPQGRGSGELFF
CDR3 DNA: TGTGCCAGCAGCCCTCAAGGGAGGGGCTCCGGGGAGCTGTTTTTT

clone size: -
D gene: -
V gene: TRBV19
J gene: TRBJ2-7
CDR3 protein: CASSEGVLDEQYF
CDR3 DNA: TGTGCCAGTAGTGAAGGGGTCCTCGACGAGCAGTACTTC

clone size: -
D gene: TRBD1
V gene: TRBV19
J gene: TRBJ1-2
CDR3 protein: CASSAGQVHGYTF
CDR3 DNA: TGTGCCAGTAGTGCGGGACAGGTCCATGGCTACACCTTC

clone size: once
D gene: -
V gene: TRBV30
J gene: TRBJ1-4
CDR3 protein: CAWSGGLGQGHSNEKLFF
CDR3 DNA: TGTGCCTGGAGTGGCGGTCTCGGGCAGGGCCATAGTAATGAAAAACTGTTTTTT

clone size: -
D gene: -
V gene: TRBV7-2
J gene: TRBJ2-7
CDR3 protein: CASSLERGAASSYEQYF
CDR3 DNA: TGTGCCAGCAGCTTAGAACGGGGGGCAGCCAGCTCCTACGAGCAGTACTTC

clone size: -
D gene: TRBD1
V gene: TRBV6-1
J gene: TRBJ1-1
CDR3 protein: CASRAGQGGNTEAFF
CDR3 DNA: TGTGCCAGCAGGGCCGGACAGGGGGGGAACACTGAAGCTTTCTTT

clone size: -
D gene: TRBD2
V gene: TRBV19
J gene: TRBJ2-4
CDR3 protein: CASSIGLAGPEAKNIQYF
CDR3 DNA: TGTGCCAGTAGTATTGGACTAGCGGGTCCGGAGGCCAAAAACATTCAGTACTTC

clone size: -
D gene: TRBD2
V gene: TRBV28
J gene: TRBJ2-7
CDR3 protein: CASRGLVGEQYF
CDR3 DNA: TGTGCCAGCAGGGGACTAGTCGGCGAGCAGTACTTC

clone size: -
D gene: -
V gene: TRBV5-1
J gene: TRBJ2-6
CDR3 protein: CASSFARMLAGANVLTF
CDR3 DNA: TGCGCCAGCAGCTTTGCCAGGATGTTGGCTGGGGCCAACGTCCTGACTTTC

clone size: -
D gene: -
V gene: TRBV5-6
J gene: TRBJ2-5
CDR3 protein: CASSPQGFSETQYF
CDR3 DNA: TGTGCCAGCAGCCCCCAGGGGTTTTCGGAGACCCAGTACTTC

clone size: -
D gene: -
V gene: TRBV19
J gene: TRBJ2-2
CDR3 protein: CASSIIPANTGELFF
CDR3 DNA: TGTGCCAGTAGTATAATCCCAGCGAACACCGGGGAGCTGTTTTTT

clone size: -
D gene: -
V gene: TRBV7-6
J gene: TRBJ2-2
CDR3 protein: CASSYIGGGINTGELFF
CDR3 DNA: TGTGCCAGCAGCTATATAGGAGGCGGCATCAACACCGGGGAGCTGTTTTTT

clone size: -
D gene: -
V gene: TRBV5-1
J gene: TRBJ2-7
CDR3 protein: CASSPPGQMGQYF
CDR3 DNA: TGCGCCAGCAGCCCACCGGGACAAATGGGGCAGTACTTC

clone size: once
D gene: -
V gene: TRBV6-5
J gene: TRBJ1-5
CDR3 protein: CASGGSGPSQPQHF
CDR3 DNA: TGTGCCAGCGGGGGGAGCGGACCCAGCCAGCCCCAGCATTTT

clone size: -
D gene: -
V gene: TRBV6-1
J gene: TRBJ2-3
CDR3 protein: CASTRDFTDTQYF
CDR3 DNA: TGTGCCAGCACCAGGGACTTCACAGATACGCAGTATTTT

clone size: -
D gene: -
V gene: TRBV7-2
J gene: TRBJ1-6
CDR3 protein: CASSLNGGGRALHF
CDR3 DNA: TGTGCCAGCAGCTTAAACGGAGGCGGGAGGGCCCTCCACTTT

clone size: -
D gene: TRBD2
V gene: TRBV2
J gene: TRBJ2-1
CDR3 protein: CASAGTSGNNEQFF
CDR3 DNA: TGTGCCAGTGCCGGGACTAGCGGCAACAATGAGCAGTTCTTC

clone size: -
D gene: -
V gene: TRBV30
J gene: TRBJ1-2
CDR3 protein: CAWNGGPNYGYTF
CDR3 DNA: TGTGCCTGGAACGGGGGGCCGAACTATGGCTACACCTTC

clone size: once
D gene: TRBD1
V gene: TRBV6-1
J gene: TRBJ1-4
CDR3 protein: CASKPDRATNEKLFF
CDR3 DNA: TGTGCCAGCAAGCCAGACAGGGCGACTAATGAAAAACTGTTTTTT

clone size: -
D gene: TRBD2
V gene: TRBV5-1
J gene: TRBJ2-7
CDR3 protein: CASSAERGLEQYF
CDR3 DNA: TGCGCCAGCAGCGCCGAGCGGGGGCTCGAGCAGTACTTC

clone size: -
D gene: TRBD2
V gene: TRBV11-2
J gene: TRBJ2-7
CDR3 protein: CASSRTSHNYEQYF
CDR3 DNA: TGTGCCAGCAGCCGGACTAGTCACAATTACGAGCAGTACTTC

clone size: -
D gene: TRBD2
V gene: TRBV2
J gene: TRBJ2-7
CDR3 protein: CASSDGLAGEQYF
CDR3 DNA: TGTGCCAGCAGTGATGGCCTAGCGGGTGAGCAGTACTTC

clone size: -
D gene: TRBD1
V gene: TRBV6-5
J gene: TRBJ2-7
CDR3 protein: CASSSGQGAISEYF
CDR3 DNA: TGTGCCAGCAGCTCGGGACAGGGGGCTATCTCTGAGTACTTC

clone size: -
D gene: -
V gene: TRBV5-1
J gene: TRBJ1-3
CDR3 protein: CASSPTVSSGNTIYF
CDR3 DNA: TGCGCCAGCAGCCCGACAGTGAGCTCTGGAAACACCATATATTTT

clone size: -
D gene: TRBD1
V gene: TRBV4-2
J gene: TRBJ1-1
CDR3 protein: CASSQDIGNRGGTEAFF
CDR3 DNA: TGTGCCAGCAGCCAAGACATAGGAAACAGGGGGGGGACTGAAGCTTTCTTT

clone size: -
D gene: -
V gene: TRBV6-1
J gene: TRBJ2-7
CDR3 protein: CASTEGGPPDEQYF
CDR3 DNA: TGTGCCAGCACCGAGGGCGGACCGCCAGACGAGCAGTACTTC

clone size: -
D gene: TRBD1
V gene: TRBV6-1
J gene: TRBJ1-2
CDR3 protein: CASSDRGQALYGYTF
CDR3 DNA: TGTGCCAGCAGTGACAGGGGGCAAGCCCTATACGGCTACACCTTC

clone size: -
D gene: -
V gene: TRBV30
J gene: TRBJ1-1
CDR3 protein: CAWSRSGQKNTEAFF
CDR3 DNA: TGTGCCTGGAGTCGCAGCGGCCAGAAGAACACTGAAGCTTTCTTT

clone size: -
D gene: -
V gene: TRBV19
J gene: TRBJ2-2
CDR3 protein: CATASPNTGELFF
CDR3 DNA: TGTGCCACCGCAAGCCCGAACACCGGGGAGCTGTTTTTT

clone size: -
D gene: TRBD2
V gene: TRBV7-8
J gene: TRBJ2-1
CDR3 protein: CASSSSGGAYNEQFF
CDR3 DNA: TGTGCCAGCAGCTCCAGCGGGGGGGCCTACAATGAGCAGTTCTTC

clone size: -
D gene: -
V gene: TRBV5-1
J gene: TRBJ2-2
CDR3 protein: CASSSNTGELFF
CDR3 DNA: TGCGCCAGCAGCTCTAACACCGGGGAGCTGTTTTTT

clone size: -
D gene: -
V gene: TRBV6-1
J gene: TRBJ1-1
CDR3 protein: CASREGPMNTEAFF
CDR3 DNA: TGTGCCAGCAGGGAGGGTCCCATGAACACTGAAGCTTTCTTT

clone size: -
D gene: TRBD1
V gene: TRBV28
J gene: TRBJ2-7
CDR3 protein: CASVKTGPYEQYF
CDR3 DNA: TGTGCCAGCGTCAAGACAGGGCCCTACGAGCAGTACTTC

clone size: -
D gene: TRBD1
V gene: TRBV15
J gene: TRBJ2-5
CDR3 protein: CATSIGQGARVEQETQYF
CDR3 DNA: TGTGCCACCAGCATAGGACAGGGGGCACGAGTAGAGCAAGAGACCCAGTACTTC

clone size: -
D gene: -
V gene: TRBV28
J gene: TRBJ2-2
CDR3 protein: CASSLFLGELFF
CDR3 DNA: TGTGCCAGCAGTTTATTTCTGGGGGAGCTGTTTTTT

clone size: -
D gene: -
V gene: TRBV7-2
J gene: TRBJ1-1
CDR3 protein: CASTHYTGNTEAFF
CDR3 DNA: TGTGCCAGCACCCACTACACGGGGAACACTGAAGCTTTCTTT

clone size: -
D gene: TRBD1
V gene: TRBV27
J gene: TRBJ2-3
CDR3 protein: CASSPGTGGPTDTQYF
CDR3 DNA: TGTGCCAGCAGTCCCGGGACAGGGGGGCCCACAGATACGCAGTATTTT

clone size: -
D gene: -
V gene: TRBV7-9
J gene: TRBJ1-2
CDR3 protein: CASSPPGRREPYGYTF
CDR3 DNA: TGTGCCAGCAGCCCACCGGGGAGGCGGGAACCCTATGGCTACACCTTC

clone size: -
D gene: TRBD2
V gene: TRBV27
J gene: TRBJ2-1
CDR3 protein: CASGLLAGGHNEQFF
CDR3 DNA: TGTGCCAGCGGACTACTAGCGGGAGGACACAATGAGCAGTTCTTC